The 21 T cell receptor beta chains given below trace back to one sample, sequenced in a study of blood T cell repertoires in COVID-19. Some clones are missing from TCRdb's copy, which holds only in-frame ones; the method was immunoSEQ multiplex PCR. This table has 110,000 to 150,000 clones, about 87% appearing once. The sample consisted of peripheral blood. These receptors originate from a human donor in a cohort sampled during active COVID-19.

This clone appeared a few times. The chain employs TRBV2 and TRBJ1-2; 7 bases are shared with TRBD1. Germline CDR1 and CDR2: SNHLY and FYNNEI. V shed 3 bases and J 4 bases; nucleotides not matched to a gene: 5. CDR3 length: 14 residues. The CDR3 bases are TGTGCCAGCAGTGAGTCCCCAGGGGGCTATGGCTACACCTTC. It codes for CASSESPGGYGYTF. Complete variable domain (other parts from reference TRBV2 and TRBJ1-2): EPEVTQTPSHQVTQMGQEVILRCVPISNHLYFYWYRQILGQKVEFLVSFYNNEISEKSEIFDDQFSVERPDGSNFTLKIRSTKLEDSAMYFCASSESPGGYGYTFGSGTRLTVV.

The CDR3 DNA reads as TGTGCCAGCAGCGACCGGGACAGGGGGCTTTATGGCTACACCTTC. Its protein is CASSDRDRGLYGYTF. This chain uses TRBV4-2 with TRBJ1-2, with TRBD1 matching 12 bases. Germline CDR1 is LGHNA and CDR2 is YNFKEQ. Germline trimming cut 5 bases from V and 5 bases from J; bases unmatched to any gene: 6. This CDR3 comprises 15 residues.

CDR3 nucleotide sequence: TGTGCCAGCAGCCAACGATCAGCGGGGGAGCTGTTTTTT. This encodes CASSQRSAGELFF. The chain has TRBV3-1 (or the pseudogene TRBV3-2) and TRBJ2-2; no clear D. Germline V lookup: CDR1 LGHDT, CDR2 YNNKEL (reference sequence). The CDR3 has 13 amino acids. The V end was cut by 2 bases, the J end by 8 bases, with 9 bases between.

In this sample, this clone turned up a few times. The chain's CDR3 is CSVLTGREAFF. The CDR3 DNA is TGCAGCGTATTGACAGGGAGGGAAGCTTTCTTT. The chain has TRBV29-1 and TRBJ1-1; 7 positions match TRBD1. Unmatched junction bases numbered 6, after V lost 6 bases and J lost 8 bases. The CDR3 has 11 residues. CDR1 is SQVTM and CDR2 is ANQGSEA in the germline V gene.

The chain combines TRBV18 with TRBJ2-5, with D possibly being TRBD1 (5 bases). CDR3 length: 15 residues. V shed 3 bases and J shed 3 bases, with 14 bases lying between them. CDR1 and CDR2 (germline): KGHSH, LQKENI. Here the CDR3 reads CASSPRAQGEETQYF. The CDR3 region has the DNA TGTGCCAGCTCACCCCGGGCGCAGGGTGAAGAGACCCAGTACTTC.

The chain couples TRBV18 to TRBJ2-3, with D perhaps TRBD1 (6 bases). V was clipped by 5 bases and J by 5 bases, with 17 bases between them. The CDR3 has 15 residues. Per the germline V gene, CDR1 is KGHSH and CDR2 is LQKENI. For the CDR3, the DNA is TGTGCCAGCTCAAGTCTTGGGGGCGCGGAAGATACGCAGTATTTT. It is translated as CASSSLGGAEDTQYF.

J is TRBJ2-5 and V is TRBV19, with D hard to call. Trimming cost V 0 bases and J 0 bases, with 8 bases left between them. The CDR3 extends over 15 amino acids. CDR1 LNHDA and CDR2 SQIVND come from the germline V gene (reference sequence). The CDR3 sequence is CASSIELTNQETQYF. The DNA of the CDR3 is TGTGCCAGTAGTATAGAACTCACGAACCAAGAGACCCAGTACTTC.

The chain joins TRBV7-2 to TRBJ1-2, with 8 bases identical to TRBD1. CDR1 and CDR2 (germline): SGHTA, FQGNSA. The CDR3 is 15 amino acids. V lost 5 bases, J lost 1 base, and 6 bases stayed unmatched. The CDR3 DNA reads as TGTGCCAGCAGCCTACCGGGACAGGTTAACTATGGCTACACCTTC. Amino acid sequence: CASSLPGQVNYGYTF.

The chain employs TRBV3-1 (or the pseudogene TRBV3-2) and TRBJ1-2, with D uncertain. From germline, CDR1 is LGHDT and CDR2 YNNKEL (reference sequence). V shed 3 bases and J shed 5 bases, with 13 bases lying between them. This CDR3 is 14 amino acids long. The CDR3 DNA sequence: TGTGCCAGCAGCCACCCGGGATCCGGGTATGGCTACACCTTC. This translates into CASSHPGSGYGYTF.

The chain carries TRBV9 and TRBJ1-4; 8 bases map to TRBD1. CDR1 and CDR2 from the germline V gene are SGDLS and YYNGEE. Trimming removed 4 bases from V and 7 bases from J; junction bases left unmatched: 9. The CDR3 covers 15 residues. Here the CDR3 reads CASSTNRGVGEKLFF. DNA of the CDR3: TGTGCCAGCAGCACAAACAGGGGGGTAGGTGAAAAACTGTTTTTT.

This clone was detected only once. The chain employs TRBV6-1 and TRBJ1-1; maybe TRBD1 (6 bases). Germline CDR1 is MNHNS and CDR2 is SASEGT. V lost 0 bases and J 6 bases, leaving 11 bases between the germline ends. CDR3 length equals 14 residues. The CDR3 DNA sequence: TGTGCCAGCAGTGAAGCGCAGGGGCGGGCTGAAGCTTTCTTT. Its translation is CASSEAQGRAEAFF.

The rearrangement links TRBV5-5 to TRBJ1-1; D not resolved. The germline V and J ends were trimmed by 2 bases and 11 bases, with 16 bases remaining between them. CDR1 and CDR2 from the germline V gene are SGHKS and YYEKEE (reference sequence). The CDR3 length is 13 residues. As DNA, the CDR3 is TGTGCCAGCAGCTTACGTTCTCAGACTGGGGCTTTCTTT. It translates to CASSLRSQTGAFF.

The CDR3 region has the DNA TGTGCCAGCAGCTTAGCGATAGCGCAGCCCCAGCATTTT. Translating gives CASSLAIAQPQHF. The J gene is TRBJ1-5, the V gene TRBV7-8; no definite D call. The CDR3 totals 13 residues. Trimming removed 0 bases from V and 7 bases from J, with 7 bases in between. From germline, CDR1 is SGHVS and CDR2 FQNEAQ.

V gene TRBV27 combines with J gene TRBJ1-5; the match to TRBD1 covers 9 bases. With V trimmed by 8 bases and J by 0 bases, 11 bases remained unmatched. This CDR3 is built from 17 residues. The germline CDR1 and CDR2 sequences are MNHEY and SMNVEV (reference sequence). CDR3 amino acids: CASRRTGEFYSNQPQHF. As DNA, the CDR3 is TGTGCCAGCCGGAGGACAGGGGAATTTTATAGCAATCAGCCCCAGCATTTT.

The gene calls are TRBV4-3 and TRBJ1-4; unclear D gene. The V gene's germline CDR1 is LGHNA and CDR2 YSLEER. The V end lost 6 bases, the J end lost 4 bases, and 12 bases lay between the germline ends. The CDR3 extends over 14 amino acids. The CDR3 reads CASSTEAFNEKLFF. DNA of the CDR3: TGCGCCAGCAGTACAGAAGCCTTTAATGAAAAACTGTTTTTT.

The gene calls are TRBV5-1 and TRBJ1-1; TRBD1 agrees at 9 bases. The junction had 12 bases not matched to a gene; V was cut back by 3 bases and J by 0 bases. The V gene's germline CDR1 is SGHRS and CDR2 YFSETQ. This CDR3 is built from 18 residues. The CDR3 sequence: CASSSTGGLPNMNTEAFF. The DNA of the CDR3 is TGCGCCAGCAGCTCCACAGGGGGCTTGCCGAATATGAACACTGAAGCTTTCTTT. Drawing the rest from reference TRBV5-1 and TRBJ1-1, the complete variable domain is KAGVTQTPRYLIKTRGQQVTLSCSPISGHRSVSWYQQTPGQGLQFLFEYFSETQRNKGNFPGRFSGRQFSNSRSEMNVSTLELGDSALYLCASSSTGGLPNMNTEAFFGQGTRLTVV.

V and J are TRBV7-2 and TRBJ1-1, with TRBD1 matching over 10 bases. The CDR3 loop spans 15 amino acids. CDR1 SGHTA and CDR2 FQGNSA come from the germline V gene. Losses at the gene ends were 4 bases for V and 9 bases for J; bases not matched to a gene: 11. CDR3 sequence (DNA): TGTGCCAGCAGCTCCCCGGACAGGGGGTTAAAAAAAGCTTTCTTT. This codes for CASSSPDRGLKKAFF.

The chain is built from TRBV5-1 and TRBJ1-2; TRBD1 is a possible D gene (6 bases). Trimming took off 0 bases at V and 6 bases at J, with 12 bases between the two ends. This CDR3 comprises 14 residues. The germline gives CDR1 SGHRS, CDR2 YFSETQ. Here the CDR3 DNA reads TGCGCCAGCAGCTTGGAACAGGGAATAGATGGCTACACCTTC. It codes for CASSLEQGIDGYTF.

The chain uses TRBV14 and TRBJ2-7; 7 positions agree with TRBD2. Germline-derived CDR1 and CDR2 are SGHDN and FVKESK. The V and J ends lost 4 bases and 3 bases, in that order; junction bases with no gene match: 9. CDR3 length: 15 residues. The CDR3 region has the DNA TGTGCCAGCAGCCGACTTGATGGCGGGGGCTACGAGCAGTACTTC. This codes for CASSRLDGGGYEQYF. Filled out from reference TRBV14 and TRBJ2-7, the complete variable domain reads EAGVTQFPSHSVIEKGQTVTLRCDPISGHDNLYWYRRVMGKEIKFLLHFVKESKQDESGMPNNRFLAERTGGTYSTLKVQPAELEDSGVYFCASSRLDGGGYEQYFGPGTRLTVT.

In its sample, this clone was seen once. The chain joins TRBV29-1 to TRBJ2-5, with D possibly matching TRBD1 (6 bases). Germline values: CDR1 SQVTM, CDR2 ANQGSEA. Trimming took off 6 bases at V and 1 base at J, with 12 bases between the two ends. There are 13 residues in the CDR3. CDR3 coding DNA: TGCAGCGTAGTACAGGGTGGCCAAGAGACCCAGTACTTC. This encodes CSVVQGGQETQYF.

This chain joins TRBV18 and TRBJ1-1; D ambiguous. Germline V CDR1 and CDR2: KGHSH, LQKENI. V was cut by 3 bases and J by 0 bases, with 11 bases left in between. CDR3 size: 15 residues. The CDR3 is CASSPLQLMNTEAFF. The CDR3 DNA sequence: TGTGCCAGCTCACCGCTACAGCTGATGAACACTGAAGCTTTCTTT.